This TCR beta chain derives from a study of beta chain bispecific antibodies for T cell cancers. In the study overall: Jurkat cells expressed TRBV12-3; HPB-ALL cells expressed TRBV5-5. Study observations and caveats: The anti-TRBV5-5 antibody also binds TRBV5-6, a similar gene. In these mixed samples, most targeted TRBV reads derived from the leukemia cell line.

As for this clonotype: Its antigen is not known.

This CDR3 has 13 amino acids. Germline-derived CDR1 and CDR2 are LNHDA and SQIVND (reference sequence). The germline V and J ends were trimmed by 9 bases and 1 base, with 10 bases remaining between them. Either OKT3 anti-CD3 antibody or CD3/CD28 beads expanded T cells from blood mononuclear cells over about three days. MiXCR, applied by TCRdb to the 5' RACE reads, yields one record per CDR3 protein. There are tens of thousands of distinct CDR3 sequences in the sample; under 3% occur only once, and about 31% lies in the top ten. The V gene is TRBV19, the J gene TRBJ1-5; D gene ambiguous. The TCR originated in a human donor in good health. Some clones in this sample may be carry-over from other donors' samples. The sequenced material came from healthy donor T cells cultured with leukemia cells. CDR3: CASDLGSNQPQHF. As DNA, the CDR3 is TGTGCCAGCGACCTTGGGAGCAATCAGCCCCAGCATTTT. The full variable domain, rest sourced from reference TRBV19 and TRBJ1-5, is DGGITQSPKYLFRKEGQNVTLSCEQNLNHDAMYWYRQDPGQGLRLIYYSQIVNDFQKGDIAEGYSVSREKKESFPLTVTSAQKNPTAFYLCASDLGSNQPQHFGDGTRLSIL.